Described below is a single T cell receptor (beta chain) sequence and its context. Its antigen is unidentified. This record comes from a study of cytomegalovirus exposure and HLA in healthy donors. Broader study findings: For TCR beta chains, V- and J-gene trimming was later linked to a missense DCLRE1C variant. Highly shared variants forming one cluster were likely a sequencing artifact.

Amplification used 60 Vbeta primers and 13 Jbeta primers. TCRdb keeps only in-frame clones here, not all; method: immunoSEQ multiplex PCR. The repertoire holds around 210,000 clones, with about three quarters as singletons. The CDR3 totals 18 residues. V dropped 4 bases and J dropped 0 bases, with 21 bases sitting between them. Looked up from germline, CDR1 is LNHDA and CDR2 is SQIVND (reference sequence). V gene TRBV19 combines with J gene TRBJ1-2, with D perhaps TRBD1 (5 bases). Sequencing input: PBMCs. The TCR sequence derives from a boy aged 10-17 years in good health and CMV-seronegative. The CDR3 nucleotides are TGTGCCAGTAGTACTTTCCTTTGGCAGGGCCTTGCTAACTATGGCTACACCTTC. Residues: CASSTFLWQGLANYGYTF.